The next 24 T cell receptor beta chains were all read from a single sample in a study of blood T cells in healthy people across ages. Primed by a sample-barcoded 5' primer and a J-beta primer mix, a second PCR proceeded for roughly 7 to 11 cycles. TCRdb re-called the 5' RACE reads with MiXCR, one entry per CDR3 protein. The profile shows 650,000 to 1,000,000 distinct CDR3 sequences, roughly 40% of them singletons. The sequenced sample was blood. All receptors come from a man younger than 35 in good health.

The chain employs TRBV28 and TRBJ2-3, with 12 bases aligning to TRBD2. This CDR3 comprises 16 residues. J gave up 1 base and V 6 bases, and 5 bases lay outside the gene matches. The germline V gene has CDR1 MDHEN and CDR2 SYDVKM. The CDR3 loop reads CASRPRTSGGTDTQYF. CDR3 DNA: TGTGCCAGCAGACCCCGGACTAGCGGGGGCACAGATACGCAGTATTTT.

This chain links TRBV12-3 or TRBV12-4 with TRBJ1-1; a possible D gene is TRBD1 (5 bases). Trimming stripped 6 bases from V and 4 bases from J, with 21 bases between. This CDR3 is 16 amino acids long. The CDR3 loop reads CASSKGAGEESTEAFF. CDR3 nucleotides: TGTGCCAGCAGCAAAGGAGCGGGGGAAGAGAGCACTGAAGCTTTCTTT.

CDR3 in amino acids: CASSFTLSYNEQYF. The CDR3 DNA reads as TGTGCCAGCAGCTTTACCCTTTCCTACAATGAGCAGTACTTC. The chain employs TRBV7-2 and TRBJ2-1; no reliable D call. The J call is doubtful: the DNA matches TRBJ2-7 better. This CDR3 contains 14 residues. Germline CDR1 SGHTA, CDR2 FQGNSA.

The CDR3 spells CASSSLGTGNYEQYF. In nucleotides, the CDR3 is TGTGCCAGCAGTTCCCTCGGGACAGGGAACTACGAGCAGTACTTC. The gene calls are TRBV27 and TRBJ2-7; 9 bases are shared with TRBD1. CDR1 and CDR2 (germline): MNHEY, SMNVEV (reference sequence). The CDR3 is 15 residues long. V lost 4 bases to trimming and J lost 3 bases; unmatched junction nucleotides: 7.

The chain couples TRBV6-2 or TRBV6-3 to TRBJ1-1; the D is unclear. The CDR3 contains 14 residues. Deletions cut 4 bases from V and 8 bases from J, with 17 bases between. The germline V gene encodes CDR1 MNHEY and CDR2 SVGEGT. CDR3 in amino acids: CASSLTPRFREAFF. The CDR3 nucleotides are TGTGCCAGCAGTTTAACCCCCAGGTTCAGGGAAGCTTTCTTT.

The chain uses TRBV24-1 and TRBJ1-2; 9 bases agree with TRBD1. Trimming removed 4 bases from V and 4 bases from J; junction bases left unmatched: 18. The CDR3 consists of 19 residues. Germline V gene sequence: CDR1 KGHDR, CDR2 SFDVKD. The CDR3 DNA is TGTGCCACCAGTGACCCTCCCGGGACAGGGAATGTAAGAGGCTATGGCTACACCTTC. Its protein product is CATSDPPGTGNVRGYGYTF.

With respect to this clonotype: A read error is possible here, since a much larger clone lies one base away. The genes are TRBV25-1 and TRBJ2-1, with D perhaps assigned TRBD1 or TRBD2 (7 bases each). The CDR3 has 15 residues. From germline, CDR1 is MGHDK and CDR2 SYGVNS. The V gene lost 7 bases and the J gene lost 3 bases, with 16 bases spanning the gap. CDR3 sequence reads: CASTPAGQRYNEQFF. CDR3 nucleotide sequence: TGTGCCAGCACACCAGCGGGACAGCGCTACAATGAGCAGTTCTTC.

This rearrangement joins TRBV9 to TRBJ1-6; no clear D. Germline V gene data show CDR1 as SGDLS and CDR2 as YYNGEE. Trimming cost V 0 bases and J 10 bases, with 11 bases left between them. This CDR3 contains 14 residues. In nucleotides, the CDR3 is TGTGCCAGCAGCGTAGACTCAGAAAACTCACCCCTCCACTTT. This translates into CASSVDSENSPLHF.

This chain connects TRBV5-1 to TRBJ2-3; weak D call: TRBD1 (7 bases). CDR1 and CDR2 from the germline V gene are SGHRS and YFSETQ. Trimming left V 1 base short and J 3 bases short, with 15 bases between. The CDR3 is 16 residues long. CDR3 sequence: CASSLFPSGGTDTQYF. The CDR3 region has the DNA TGCGCCAGCAGCTTGTTTCCTTCAGGGGGGACAGATACGCAGTATTTT.

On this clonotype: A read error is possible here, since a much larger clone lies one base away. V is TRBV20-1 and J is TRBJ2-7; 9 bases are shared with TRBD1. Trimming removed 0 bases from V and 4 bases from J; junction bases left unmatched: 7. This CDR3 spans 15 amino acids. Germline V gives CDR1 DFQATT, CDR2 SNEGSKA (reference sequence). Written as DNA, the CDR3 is TGCAGTGCTAGAGATGACCGGGACAGGGATTACGAGCAGTACTTC. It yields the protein CSARDDRDRDYEQYF.

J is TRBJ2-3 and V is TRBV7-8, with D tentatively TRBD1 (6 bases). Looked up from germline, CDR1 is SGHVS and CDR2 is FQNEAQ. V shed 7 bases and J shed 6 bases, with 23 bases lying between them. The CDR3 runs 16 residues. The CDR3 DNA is TGTGCCAGCACTTCAGAACCGGGACATATTACCGATACGCAGTATTTT. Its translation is CASTSEPGHITDTQYF.

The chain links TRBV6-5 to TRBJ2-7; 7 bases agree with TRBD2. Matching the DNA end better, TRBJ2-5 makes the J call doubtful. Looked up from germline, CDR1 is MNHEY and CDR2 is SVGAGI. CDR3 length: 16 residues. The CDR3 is CASSYSMAGVGETQYF. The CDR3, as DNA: TGTGCCAGCAGTTACTCAATGGCGGGAGTGGGTGAGACCCAGTACTTC.

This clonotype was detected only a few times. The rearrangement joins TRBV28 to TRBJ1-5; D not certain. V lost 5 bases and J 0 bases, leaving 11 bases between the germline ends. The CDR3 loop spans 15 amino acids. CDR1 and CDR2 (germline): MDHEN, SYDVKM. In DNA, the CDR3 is TGTGCCAGCAGTCAAAGGAGGTATAGCAATCAGCCCCAGCATTTT. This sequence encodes CASSQRRYSNQPQHF.

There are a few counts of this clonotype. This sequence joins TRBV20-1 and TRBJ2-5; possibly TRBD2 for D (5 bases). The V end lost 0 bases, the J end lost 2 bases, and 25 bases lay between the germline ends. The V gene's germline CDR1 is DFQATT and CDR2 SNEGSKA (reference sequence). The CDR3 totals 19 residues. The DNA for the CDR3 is TGCAGTGCTAGAGATGAGGGTTGGCGTCAGAATAACCAACAAGAGACCCAGTACTTC. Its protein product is CSARDEGWRQNNQQETQYF.

CDR3 amino acids: CASRPGLAGALSYNEQFF. CDR3 DNA: TGTGCCAGCAGACCGGGACTAGCGGGAGCGCTCTCCTACAATGAGCAGTTCTTC. This sequence joins TRBV13 and TRBJ2-1, with TRBD2 matching 14 bases. The CDR3 contains 18 residues. The ends lost 6 bases at V and 0 bases at J; junction bases unmatched: 7. CDR1 and CDR2 from the germline V gene are PRHDT and FYEKMQ (reference sequence).

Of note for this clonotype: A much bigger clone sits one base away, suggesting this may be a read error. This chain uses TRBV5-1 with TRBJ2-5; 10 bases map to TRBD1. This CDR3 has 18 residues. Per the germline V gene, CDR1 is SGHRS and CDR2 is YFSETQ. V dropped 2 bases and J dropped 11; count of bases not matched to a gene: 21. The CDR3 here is CASSFLTAGQGSSYGQYF. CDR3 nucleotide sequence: TGCGCCAGCAGCTTTCTTACCGCGGGACAGGGGAGCTCCTACGGGCAGTACTTC.

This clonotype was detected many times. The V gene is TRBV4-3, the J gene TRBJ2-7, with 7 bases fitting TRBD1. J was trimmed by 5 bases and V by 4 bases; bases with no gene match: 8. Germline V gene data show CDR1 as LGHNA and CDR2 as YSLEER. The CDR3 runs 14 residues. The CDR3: CASSPIDRANEQYF. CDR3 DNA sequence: TGCGCCAGCAGCCCAATCGACAGGGCCAACGAGCAGTACTTC.

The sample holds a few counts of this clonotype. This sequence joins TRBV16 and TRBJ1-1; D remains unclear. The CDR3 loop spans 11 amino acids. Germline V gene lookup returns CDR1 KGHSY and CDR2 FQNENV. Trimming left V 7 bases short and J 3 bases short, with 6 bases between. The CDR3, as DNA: TGTGCCAGCATCGAATACACTGAAGCTTTCTTT. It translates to CASIEYTEAFF. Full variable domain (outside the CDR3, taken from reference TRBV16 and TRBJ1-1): GEEVAQTPKHLVRGEGQKAKLYCAPIKGHSYVFWYQQVLKNEFKFLISFQNENVFDETGMPKERFSAKCLPNSPCSLEIQATKLEDSAVYFCASIEYTEAFFGQGTRLTVV.

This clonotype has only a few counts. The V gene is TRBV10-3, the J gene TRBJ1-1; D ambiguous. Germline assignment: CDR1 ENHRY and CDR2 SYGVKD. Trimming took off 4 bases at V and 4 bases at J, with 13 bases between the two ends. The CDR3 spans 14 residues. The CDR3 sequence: CAISVDEYSTEAFF. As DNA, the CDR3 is TGTGCCATCAGTGTGGACGAGTACTCCACTGAAGCTTTCTTT.

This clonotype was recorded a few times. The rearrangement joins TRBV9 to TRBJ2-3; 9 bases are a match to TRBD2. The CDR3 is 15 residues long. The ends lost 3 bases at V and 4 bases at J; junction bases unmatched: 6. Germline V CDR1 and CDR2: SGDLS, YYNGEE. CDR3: CASSEAGGRADTQYF. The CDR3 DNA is TGTGCCAGCAGCGAGGCGGGGGGGCGTGCAGATACGCAGTATTTT.

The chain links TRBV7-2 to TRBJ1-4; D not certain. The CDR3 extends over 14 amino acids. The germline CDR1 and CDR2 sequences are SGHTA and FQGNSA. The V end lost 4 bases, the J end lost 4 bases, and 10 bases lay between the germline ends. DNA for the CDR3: TGTGCCAGCAGCTCGATTGGACTTAATGAAAAACTGTTTTTT. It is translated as CASSSIGLNEKLFF.

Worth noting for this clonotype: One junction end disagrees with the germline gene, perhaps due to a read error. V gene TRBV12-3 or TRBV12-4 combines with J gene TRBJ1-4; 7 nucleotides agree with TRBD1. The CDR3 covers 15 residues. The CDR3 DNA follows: TGTGCCAGCAGTTTAGCGCGACAGGGAGGTGAAAAACTGGTTTTT. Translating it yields CASSLARQGGEKLVF.

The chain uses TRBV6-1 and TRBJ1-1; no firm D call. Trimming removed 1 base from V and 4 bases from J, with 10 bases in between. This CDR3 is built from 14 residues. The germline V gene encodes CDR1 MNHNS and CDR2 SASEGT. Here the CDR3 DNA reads TGTGCCAGCAGTGAAGGGCTTGAAACCACTGAAGCTTTCTTT. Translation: CASSEGLETTEAFF.

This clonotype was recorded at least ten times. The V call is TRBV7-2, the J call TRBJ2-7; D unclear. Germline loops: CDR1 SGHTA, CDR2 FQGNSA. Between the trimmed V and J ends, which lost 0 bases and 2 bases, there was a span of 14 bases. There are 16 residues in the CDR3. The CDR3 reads CASSLAWGGRTYEQYF. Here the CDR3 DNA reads TGTGCCAGCAGCTTAGCTTGGGGTGGCAGGACCTACGAGCAGTACTTC.